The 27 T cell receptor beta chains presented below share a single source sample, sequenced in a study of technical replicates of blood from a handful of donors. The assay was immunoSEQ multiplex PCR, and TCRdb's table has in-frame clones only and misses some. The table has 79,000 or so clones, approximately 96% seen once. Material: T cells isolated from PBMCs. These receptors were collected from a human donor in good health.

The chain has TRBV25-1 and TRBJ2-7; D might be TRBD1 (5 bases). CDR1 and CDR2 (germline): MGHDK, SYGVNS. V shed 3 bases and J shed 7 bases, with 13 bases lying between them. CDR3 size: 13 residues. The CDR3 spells CASSDVGAREQYF. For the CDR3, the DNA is TGTGCCAGCAGTGATGTTGGGGCTCGAGAGCAGTACTTC.

The CDR3 coding sequence is TGTGCCATCAGCGAAATGACTAGCGGGCCCGCTAGCACAGATACGCAGTATTTT. The encoded protein is CAISEMTSGPASTDTQYF. The chain employs TRBV10-3 and TRBJ2-3; 10 positions match TRBD2. Germline V CDR1 and CDR2: ENHRY, SYGVKD. After removal of 6 bases from V and 0 bases from J, the junction contained 12 bases not matched to a gene. CDR3 length: 18 residues.

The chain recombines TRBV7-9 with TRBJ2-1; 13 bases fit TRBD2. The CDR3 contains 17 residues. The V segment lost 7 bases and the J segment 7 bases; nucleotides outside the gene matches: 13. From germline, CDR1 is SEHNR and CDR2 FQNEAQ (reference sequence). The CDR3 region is CASTTPITSGRVNEQFF. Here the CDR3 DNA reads TGTGCCAGCACCACCCCAATTACTAGCGGGAGGGTGAATGAGCAGTTCTTC.

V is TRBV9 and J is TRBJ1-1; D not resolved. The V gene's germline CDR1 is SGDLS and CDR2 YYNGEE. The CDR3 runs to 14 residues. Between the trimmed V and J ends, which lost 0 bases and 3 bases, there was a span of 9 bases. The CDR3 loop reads CASSVGGRHTEAFF. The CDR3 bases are TGTGCCAGCAGCGTAGGAGGGAGACACACTGAAGCTTTCTTT.

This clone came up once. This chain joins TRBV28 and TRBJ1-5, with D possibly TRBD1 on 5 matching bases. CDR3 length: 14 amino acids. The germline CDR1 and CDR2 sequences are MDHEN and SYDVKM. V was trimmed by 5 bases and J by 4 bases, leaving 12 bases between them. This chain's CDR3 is CASSPSGGNQPQHF. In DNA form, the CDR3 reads TGTGCCAGCAGTCCCTCGGGGGGAAATCAGCCCCAGCATTTT.

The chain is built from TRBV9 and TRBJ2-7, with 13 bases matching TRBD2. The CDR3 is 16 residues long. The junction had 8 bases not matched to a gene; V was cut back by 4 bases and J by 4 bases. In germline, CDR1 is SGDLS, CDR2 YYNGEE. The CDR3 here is CASSPLGTSGIYEQYF. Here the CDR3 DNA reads TGTGCCAGCAGCCCCCTTGGGACTAGCGGGATTTACGAGCAGTACTTC.

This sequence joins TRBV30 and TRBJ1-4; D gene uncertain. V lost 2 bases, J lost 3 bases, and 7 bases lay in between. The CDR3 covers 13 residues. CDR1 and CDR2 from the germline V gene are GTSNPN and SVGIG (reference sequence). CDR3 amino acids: CAWSFSANEKLFF. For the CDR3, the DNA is TGTGCCTGGAGTTTCTCCGCTAATGAAAAACTGTTTTTT.

The CDR3 spells CASSWQNYGYTF. The CDR3, as DNA: TGTGCCAGCAGTTGGCAGAACTATGGCTACACCTTC. V usage is TRBV28 and J usage is TRBJ1-2; D ambiguous. The CDR3 is 12 amino acids. Germline CDR1 MDHEN, CDR2 SYDVKM. V was shortened by 4 bases and J by 2 bases, with 5 bases between the two germline ends.

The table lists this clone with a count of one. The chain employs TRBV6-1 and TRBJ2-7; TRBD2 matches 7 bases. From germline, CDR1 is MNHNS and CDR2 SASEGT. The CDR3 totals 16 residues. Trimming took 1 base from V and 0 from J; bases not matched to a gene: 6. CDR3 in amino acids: CASSEEGGGSSYEQYF. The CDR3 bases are TGTGCCAGCAGTGAAGAAGGCGGCGGGAGCTCCTACGAGCAGTACTTC.

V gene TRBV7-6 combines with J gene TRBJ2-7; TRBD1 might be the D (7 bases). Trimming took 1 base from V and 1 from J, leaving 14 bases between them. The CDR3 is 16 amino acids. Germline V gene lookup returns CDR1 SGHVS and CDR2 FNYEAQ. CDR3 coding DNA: TGTGCCAGCAGCTTAGACCGCGGGACAGCATCCTACGAGCAGTACTTC. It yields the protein CASSLDRGTASYEQYF.

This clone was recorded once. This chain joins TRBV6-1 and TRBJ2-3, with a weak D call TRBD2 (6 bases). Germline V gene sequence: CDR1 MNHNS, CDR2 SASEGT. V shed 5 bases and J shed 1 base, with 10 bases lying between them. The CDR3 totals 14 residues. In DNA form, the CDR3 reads TGTGCCAGCAGTCTTGCTAGCGGCACAGATACGCAGTATTTT. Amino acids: CASSLASGTDTQYF.

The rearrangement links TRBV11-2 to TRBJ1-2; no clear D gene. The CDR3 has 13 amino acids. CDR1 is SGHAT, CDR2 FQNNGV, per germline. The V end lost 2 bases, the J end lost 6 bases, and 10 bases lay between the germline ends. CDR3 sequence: CASSLSWGDGYTF. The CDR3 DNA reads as TGTGCCAGCAGCTTATCTTGGGGAGATGGCTACACCTTC.

As DNA, the CDR3 is TGCGCCAGCAGTAATTCTAGCGGGGGTTACAATGAGCAGTTCTTC. Its translation is CASSNSSGGYNEQFF. This chain links TRBV5-1 with TRBJ2-1; 10 nucleotides agree with TRBD2. Germline lookup yields CDR1 SGHRS and CDR2 YFSETQ. V shed 5 bases, J shed 4 bases, and the junction held 6 bases outside the gene matches. The CDR3 length is 15 residues.

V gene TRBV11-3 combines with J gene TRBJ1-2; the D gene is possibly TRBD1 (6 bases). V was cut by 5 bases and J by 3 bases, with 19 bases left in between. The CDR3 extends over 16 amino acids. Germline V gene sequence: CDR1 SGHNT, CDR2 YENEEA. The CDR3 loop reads CASSVLPRGAHYGYTF. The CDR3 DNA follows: TGTGCCAGCAGCGTACTACCCCGGGGGGCTCACTATGGCTACACCTTC.

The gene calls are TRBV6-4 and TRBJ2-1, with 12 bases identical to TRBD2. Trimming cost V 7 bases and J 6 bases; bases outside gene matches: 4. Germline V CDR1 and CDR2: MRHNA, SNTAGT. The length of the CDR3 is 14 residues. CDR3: CASTGLAGLNEQFF. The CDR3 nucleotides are TGTGCCAGCACCGGACTAGCGGGACTCAATGAGCAGTTCTTC.

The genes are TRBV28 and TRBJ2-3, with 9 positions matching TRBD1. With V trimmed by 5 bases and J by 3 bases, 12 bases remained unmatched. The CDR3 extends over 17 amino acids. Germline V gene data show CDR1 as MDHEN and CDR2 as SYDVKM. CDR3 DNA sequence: TGTGCCAGCAGTATTTACGCGACAGGGGGAGGAACAGATACGCAGTATTTT. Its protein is CASSIYATGGGTDTQYF.

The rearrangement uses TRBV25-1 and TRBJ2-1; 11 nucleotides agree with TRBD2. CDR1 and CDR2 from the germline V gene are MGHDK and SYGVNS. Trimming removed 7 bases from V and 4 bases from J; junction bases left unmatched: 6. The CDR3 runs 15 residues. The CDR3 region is CASIITSGRYNEQFF. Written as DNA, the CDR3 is TGTGCCAGCATTATTACTAGCGGGAGATACAATGAGCAGTTCTTC.

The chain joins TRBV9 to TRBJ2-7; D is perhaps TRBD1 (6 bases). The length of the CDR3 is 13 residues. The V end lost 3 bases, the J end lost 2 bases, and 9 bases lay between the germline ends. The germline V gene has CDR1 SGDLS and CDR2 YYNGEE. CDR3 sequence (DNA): TGTGCCAGCAGCGCCGGACAGACCTACGAGCAGTACTTC. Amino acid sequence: CASSAGQTYEQYF.

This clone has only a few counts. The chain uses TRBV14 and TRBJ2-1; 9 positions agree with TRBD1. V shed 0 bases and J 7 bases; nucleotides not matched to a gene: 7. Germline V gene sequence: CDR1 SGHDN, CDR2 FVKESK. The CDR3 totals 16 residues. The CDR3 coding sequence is TGTGCCAGCAGCCAAGAGATCGGGACAGGGATTAATGAGCAGTTCTTC. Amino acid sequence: CASSQEIGTGINEQFF.

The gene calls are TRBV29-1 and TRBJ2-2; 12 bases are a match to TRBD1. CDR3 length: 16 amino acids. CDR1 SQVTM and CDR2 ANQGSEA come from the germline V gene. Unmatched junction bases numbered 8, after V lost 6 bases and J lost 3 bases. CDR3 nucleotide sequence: TGCAGCGTACCCGGGACAGGGGGCTATCACACCGGGGAGCTGTTTTTT. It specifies CSVPGTGGYHTGELFF.

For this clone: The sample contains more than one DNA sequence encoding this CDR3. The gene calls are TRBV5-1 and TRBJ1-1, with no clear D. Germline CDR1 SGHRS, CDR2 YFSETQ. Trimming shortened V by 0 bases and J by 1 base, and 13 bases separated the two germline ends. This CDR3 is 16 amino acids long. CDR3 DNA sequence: TGCGCCAGCAGCTTGGGGTCGGGAGTCGGGAACACTGAAGCTTTCTTT. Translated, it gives CASSLGSGVGNTEAFF.

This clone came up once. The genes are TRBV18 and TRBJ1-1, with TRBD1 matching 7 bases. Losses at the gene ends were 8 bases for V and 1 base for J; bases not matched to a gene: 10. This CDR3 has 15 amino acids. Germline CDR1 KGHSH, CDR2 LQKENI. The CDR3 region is CASLDRVGENTEAFF. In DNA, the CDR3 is TGTGCCAGCCTAGACAGGGTCGGTGAGAACACTGAAGCTTTCTTT.

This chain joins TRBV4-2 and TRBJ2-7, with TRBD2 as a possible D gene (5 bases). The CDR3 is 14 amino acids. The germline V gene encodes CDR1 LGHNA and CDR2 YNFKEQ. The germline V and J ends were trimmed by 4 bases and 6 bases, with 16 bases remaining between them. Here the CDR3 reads CASSPGLEMIEQYF. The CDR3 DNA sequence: TGTGCCAGCAGCCCAGGACTGGAAATGATCGAGCAGTACTTC.

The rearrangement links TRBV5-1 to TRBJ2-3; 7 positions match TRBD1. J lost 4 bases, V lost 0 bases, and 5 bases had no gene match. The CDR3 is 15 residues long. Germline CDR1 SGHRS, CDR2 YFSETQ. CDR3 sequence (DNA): TGCGCCAGCAGCTTGGAAGGGGGCATACCAGATACGCAGTATTTT. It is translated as CASSLEGGIPDTQYF. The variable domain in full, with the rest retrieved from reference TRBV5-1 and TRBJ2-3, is KAGVTQTPRYLIKTRGQQVTLSCSPISGHRSVSWYQQTPGQGLQFLFEYFSETQRNKGNFPGRFSGRQFSNSRSEMNVSTLELGDSALYLCASSLEGGIPDTQYFGPGTRLTVL.

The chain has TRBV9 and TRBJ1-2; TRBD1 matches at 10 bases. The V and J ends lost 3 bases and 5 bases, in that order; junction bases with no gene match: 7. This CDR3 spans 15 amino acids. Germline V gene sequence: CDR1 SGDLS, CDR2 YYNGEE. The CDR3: CASSAARDRGYGYTF. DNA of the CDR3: TGTGCCAGCAGCGCAGCCCGGGACAGGGGTTATGGCTACACCTTC.

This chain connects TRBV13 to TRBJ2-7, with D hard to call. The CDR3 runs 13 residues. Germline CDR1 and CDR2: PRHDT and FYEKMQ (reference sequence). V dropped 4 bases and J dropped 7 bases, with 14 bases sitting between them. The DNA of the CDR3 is TGTGCCAGCAGCTCAACTTCTCGAGTAGAGCAGTACTTC. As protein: CASSSTSRVEQYF.

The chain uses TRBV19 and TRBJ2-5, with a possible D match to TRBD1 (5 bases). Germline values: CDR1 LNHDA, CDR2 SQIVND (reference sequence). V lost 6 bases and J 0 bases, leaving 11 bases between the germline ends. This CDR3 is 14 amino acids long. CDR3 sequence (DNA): TGTGCCAGTAGCGACAGCGCAAACCAAGAGACCCAGTACTTC. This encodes CASSDSANQETQYF. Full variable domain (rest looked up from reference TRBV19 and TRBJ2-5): DGGITQSPKYLFRKEGQNVTLSCEQNLNHDAMYWYRQDPGQGLRLIYYSQIVNDFQKGDIAEGYSVSREKKESFPLTVTSAQKNPTAFYLCASSDSANQETQYFGPGTRLLVL.